The 17 T cell receptor beta chains below come from one sample, sequenced in a study of T cells in Graves' hyperthyroidism and ophthalmopathy. Researchers took RNA transcripts and amplified the TCR beta CDR3 regions from them. The HTBI set primed first-round TCR CDR3 RT-PCR. TCRdb reprocessed the multiplex PCR reads with MiXCR, giving one entry per CDR3 protein. The sample lists 200,000 to 250,000 distinct CDR3 sequences, approximately 16% occurring once. The sequenced material came from blood. The receptors were sampled from a woman aged 18-29 years with Graves' ophthalmopathy.

The table lists this clonotype with many counts. The genes are TRBV13 and TRBJ2-1; a possible D gene is TRBD2 (6 bases). V was cut by 5 bases and J by 9 bases, with 17 bases left in between. Germline CDR1 is PRHDT and CDR2 is FYEKMQ (reference sequence). The CDR3 length is 14 residues. The DNA of the CDR3 is TGTGCCAGCAGCAAGGGACTCAGGCAGGGTGAGCAGTTCTTC. Its translation is CASSKGLRQGEQFF.

There are many counts of this clonotype. This rearrangement joins TRBV7-9 to TRBJ2-7; TRBD1 matches 9 bases. The trim removed 5 bases at V and 6 bases at J, leaving 14 bases unmatched. CDR3 size: 16 residues. The germline gives CDR1 SEHNR, CDR2 FQNEAQ (reference sequence). CDR3 sequence reads: CASSRNSGTGLPEQYF. The CDR3 DNA reads as TGTGCCAGCAGCCGTAACTCCGGGACAGGGCTCCCCGAGCAGTACTTC.

This clonotype was recorded many times. CDR3 residues: CSVEDGRGLANTGELFF. CDR3 in DNA: TGCAGCGTTGAAGATGGGCGGGGGCTAGCGAACACCGGGGAGCTGTTTTTT. This sequence joins TRBV29-1 and TRBJ2-2; possible D gene TRBD2, 7 bases. V was cut by 0 bases and J by 0 bases, with 14 bases left in between. CDR3 length: 17 amino acids. The germline V gene has CDR1 SQVTM and CDR2 ANQGSEA.

This clonotype was seen ten or more times. The chain's CDR3 is CASSRMSGTGGIGTDTQYF. Here the CDR3 DNA reads TGTGCCAGCAGCCGTATGTCTGGGACAGGGGGCATCGGCACAGATACGCAGTATTTT. The V and J genes are TRBV3-1 and TRBJ2-3, with 12 positions matching TRBD1. With 4 bases clipped from V and 1 base from J, the junction kept 12 bases outside the gene matches. Per the germline V gene, CDR1 is LGHDT and CDR2 is YNNKEL (reference sequence). This CDR3 comprises 19 residues.

This chain connects TRBV10-2 to TRBJ2-3, with 10 bases fitting TRBD2. The CDR3 is 18 amino acids. V shed 0 bases and J 4 bases; nucleotides not matched to a gene: 10. Germline CDR1 and CDR2: WSHSY and SAAADI. CDR3 amino acids: CASSESVTASGGADTQYF. The CDR3 DNA sequence: TGCGCCAGCAGTGAGTCGGTGACTGCTAGCGGGGGCGCAGATACGCAGTATTTT.

The table lists this clonotype with many counts. The gene calls are TRBV20-1 and TRBJ1-5; 9 bases are a match to TRBD1. CDR1 and CDR2 from the germline V gene are DFQATT and SNEGSKA (reference sequence). V shed 1 base and J 3 bases; nucleotides not matched to a gene: 10. CDR3 length: 17 amino acids. The CDR3 DNA follows: TGCAGTGCTAGAGGCCTAGGGGGGACAGGGACCAATCAGCCCCAGCATTTT. Translating gives CSARGLGGTGTNQPQHF.

This clonotype was counted many times. The V and J genes are TRBV5-1 and TRBJ2-1, with 8 nucleotides matching TRBD2. V trimming: 1 base; J trimming: 9 bases; junction bases outside the gene matches: 6. This CDR3 is built from 14 residues. Germline lookup yields CDR1 SGHRS and CDR2 YFSETQ. In DNA, the CDR3 is TGCGCCAGCAGCTTGACTAGCGGAACGGGTGAGCAGTTCTTC. Protein: CASSLTSGTGEQFF. The full variable domain, completed using reference TRBV5-1 and TRBJ2-1, is KAGVTQTPRYLIKTRGQQVTLSCSPISGHRSVSWYQQTPGQGLQFLFEYFSETQRNKGNFPGRFSGRQFSNSRSEMNVSTLELGDSALYLCASSLTSGTGEQFFGPGTRLTVL.

This clonotype was found many times. This chain joins TRBV11-3 and TRBJ2-1; D unclear. There are 13 residues in the CDR3. Per the germline V gene, CDR1 is SGHNT and CDR2 is YENEEA. V was cut by 1 base and J by 9 bases, with 10 bases left in between. The CDR3 DNA reads TGTGCCAGCAGCTTAGTTCCAGTCGGTGAGCAGTTCTTC. This gives the protein CASSLVPVGEQFF. The full variable domain, in which reference TRBV11-3 and TRBJ2-1 provide the parts outside the CDR3, is EAGVVQSPRYKIIEKKQPVAFWCNPISGHNTLYWYLQNLGQGPELLIRYENEEAVDDSQLPKDRFSAERLKGVDSTLKIQPAELGDSAVYLCASSLVPVGEQFFGPGTRLTVL.

Many counts were recorded for this clonotype. The V gene is TRBV19, the J gene TRBJ2-1; perhaps TRBD2 as D (5 bases). This CDR3 is 14 amino acids long. V gave up 3 bases and J gave up 3 bases, with 9 bases separating them. The V gene's germline CDR1 is LNHDA and CDR2 SQIVND (reference sequence). CDR3 protein: CASSIWTGYNEQFF. The CDR3 DNA sequence: TGTGCCAGTAGTATTTGGACTGGCTACAATGAGCAGTTCTTC.

There are many counts of this clonotype. The V gene is TRBV7-2, the J gene TRBJ2-7; maybe TRBD2 (6 bases). CDR1 SGHTA and CDR2 FQGNSA come from the germline V gene. V was pared by 1 base and J by 4 bases, with 17 bases between. The CDR3 runs to 16 residues. CDR3 in amino acids: CASSLVGGTGSYEQYF. CDR3 bases: TGTGCCAGCAGCTTAGTGGGAGGTACCGGGAGTTACGAGCAGTACTTC.

Many counts were recorded for this clonotype. The rearrangement uses TRBV6-6 and TRBJ2-2; the D is unclear. The V gene's germline CDR1 is MNHNY and CDR2 SVGAGI (reference sequence). Trimming took off 2 bases at V and 9 bases at J, with 19 bases between the two ends. The CDR3 totals 16 residues. The CDR3 loop reads CASSYSTDLTYRELFF. The CDR3 nucleotides read TGTGCCAGCAGTTACAGCACAGACCTTACCTACCGGGAGCTGTTTTTT.

This clonotype was found many times. The chain links TRBV29-1 to TRBJ2-7; 8 positions agree with TRBD1. This CDR3 contains 16 residues. Losses at the gene ends were 4 bases for V and 0 bases for J; bases not matched to a gene: 11. Germline-derived CDR1 and CDR2 are SQVTM and ANQGSEA. CDR3 DNA sequence: TGCAGCGTTGTAGGCAGGGGGCGCCTCAACTCCTACGAGCAGTACTTC. It specifies CSVVGRGRLNSYEQYF.

This clonotype was seen ten or more times. The rearrangement joins TRBV12-3 or TRBV12-4 to TRBJ1-1; 9 bases align to TRBD1. This CDR3 is built from 15 residues. Germline trimming cut 6 bases from V and 1 base from J; bases unmatched to any gene: 6. CDR3 coding DNA: TGTGCCAGCAGGAAGGACAGGGGCCAGAACACTGAAGCTTTCTTT. It specifies CASRKDRGQNTEAFF.

This clonotype was observed a few times. The rearrangement joins TRBV28 to TRBJ1-5; no firm D call. This CDR3 has 15 residues. CDR1 is MDHEN and CDR2 is SYDVKM in the germline V gene. Trimming cost V 8 bases and J 6 bases, with 20 bases left between them. The CDR3 is CASSPEEPLAQPQHF. CDR3 coding DNA: TGTGCCAGCTCTCCAGAGGAGCCTTTGGCTCAGCCCCAGCATTTT.

This chain uses TRBV3-1 with TRBJ1-3; D perhaps matches TRBD1 (5 bases). V was cut by 7 bases and J by 5 bases, with 18 bases left in between. CDR1 is LGHDT and CDR2 is YNNKEL in the germline V gene (reference sequence). The CDR3 sequence is 15 residues long. CDR3 loop: CASTSPGLSRNTIYF. CDR3 bases: TGTGCCAGCACCAGCCCAGGGTTGAGTAGAAACACCATATATTTT.

This clonotype occurred many times. V usage is TRBV5-1 and J usage is TRBJ1-1; 8 nucleotides line up with TRBD1. CDR1 and CDR2 from the germline V gene are SGHRS and YFSETQ. V trimming: 6 bases; J trimming: 7 bases; junction bases outside the gene matches: 5. There are 12 residues in the CDR3. CDR3 region: CASNGQGGEAFF. In DNA form, the CDR3 reads TGCGCCAGCAACGGACAGGGAGGTGAAGCTTTCTTT.

Many counts were recorded for this clonotype. This chain joins TRBV6-1 and TRBJ1-2; D gene ambiguous. The length of the CDR3 is 14 residues. V lost 6 bases and J lost 2, with 13 bases in between. Germline V gives CDR1 MNHNS, CDR2 SASEGT. The CDR3 loop reads CASRLDPVNYGYTF. Written as DNA, the CDR3 is TGTGCCAGCAGACTGGATCCGGTGAACTATGGCTACACCTTC.